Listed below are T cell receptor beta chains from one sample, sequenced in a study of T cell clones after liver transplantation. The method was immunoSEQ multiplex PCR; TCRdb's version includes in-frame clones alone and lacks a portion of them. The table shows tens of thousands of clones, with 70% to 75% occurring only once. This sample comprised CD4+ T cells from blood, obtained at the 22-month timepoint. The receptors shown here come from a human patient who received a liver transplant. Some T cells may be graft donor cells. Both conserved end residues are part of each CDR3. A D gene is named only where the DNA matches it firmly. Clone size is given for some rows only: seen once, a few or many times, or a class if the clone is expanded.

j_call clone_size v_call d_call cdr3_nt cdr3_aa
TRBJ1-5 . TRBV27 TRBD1 TGTGCCAGCAGCCGGGGACAGGGGGCAGGTCAGCCCCAGCATTTT CASSRGQGAGQPQHF
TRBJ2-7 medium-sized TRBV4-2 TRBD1 TGTGCCAGCAGCCAAGACCCGGGACAGGGGGACTTCGAGCAGTACTTC CASSQDPGQGDFEQYF
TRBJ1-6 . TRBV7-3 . TGTGCCAGCAGCTTTGCAGGGCGCAATTCACCCCTCCACTTT CASSFAGRNSPLHF
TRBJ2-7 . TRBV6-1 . TGTGCGTGCAAGGGCGGGGGCTTCTACGAGCAGTACTTC CACKGGGFYEQYF
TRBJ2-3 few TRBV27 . TGTGCCAGCAGTTTCAGTGGGCCCGCTACAGATACGCAGTATTTT CASSFSGPATDTQYF
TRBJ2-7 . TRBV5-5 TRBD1 TGTGCCAGCAGCTTGGGGGGCGGGGACAGGGAGGTTTTC CASSLGGGDREVF
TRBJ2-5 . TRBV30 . TGTGCCTGGAATCCACGCGCGACTCGAGAGACCCAGTACTTC CAWNPRATRETQYF
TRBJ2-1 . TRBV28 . TGTGCCAGCAGTTTGGGGGGAGCTTTAACCTACAATGAGCAGTTCTTC CASSLGGALTYNEQFF
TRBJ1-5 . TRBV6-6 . TGTGCCAGCAGTTATACCCCTTCTACCAATCAGCCCCAGCATTTT CASSYTPSTNQPQHF
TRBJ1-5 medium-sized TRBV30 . TGTGCCTGGAGTGTACCAGGGGATCAGCCCCAGCATTTT CAWSVPGDQPQHF
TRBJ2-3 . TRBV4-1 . TGCGCCAGCGGACGATACGGGGCTAGCACAGATACGCAGTATTTT CASGRYGASTDTQYF
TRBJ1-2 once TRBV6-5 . TGTGCCAGCAGTTACTCAAGGATTACTAACTATGGCTACACCTTC CASSYSRITNYGYTF
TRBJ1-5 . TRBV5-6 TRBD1 TGTGCCAGCAGCTTGGGACAGGGGATTGGGCAGCCCCAGCATTTT CASSLGQGIGQPQHF
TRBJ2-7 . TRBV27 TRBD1 TGTGCCAGCAGTTCCCCCATCAAAACAGGGGGCTGGTACGAGCAGTACTTC CASSSPIKTGGWYEQYF
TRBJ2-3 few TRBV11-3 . TGTGCCAGCAGCTTGGGAAGGAGCACAGATACGCAGTATTTT CASSLGRSTDTQYF
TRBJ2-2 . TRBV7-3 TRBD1 TGTGCCAGCAGCAGAACAGGGGCCCCAAACACCGGGGAGCTGTTTTTT CASSRTGAPNTGELFF
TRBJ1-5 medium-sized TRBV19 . TGTGCCAGTAGTTTAGACGGACAAGTCTATGGGCCCCAGCATTTT CASSLDGQVYGPQHF
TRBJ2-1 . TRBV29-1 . TGCAGCGTTGAGGCCCCGCTATACAATGAGCAGTTCTTC CSVEAPLYNEQFF
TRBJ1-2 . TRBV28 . TGTGCCAGCAGTTTTCGGGGGGGCTACACCTTC CASSFRGGYTF
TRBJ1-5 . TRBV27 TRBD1 TGTGCCAGCGCCACACAGGGGCGCCAGCCCCAGCATTTT CASATQGRQPQHF
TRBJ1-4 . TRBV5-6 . TGTGCCAGCAGCGTTGGGACTAGGCTGGAAAAACTGTTTTTT CASSVGTRLEKLFF
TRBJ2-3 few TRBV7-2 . TGTGCCAGCAGCTTCTCCGGTCATACGCAGTATTTT CASSFSGHTQYF
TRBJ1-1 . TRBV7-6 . TGTGCCAGCAGCTTAGCCGGCAACACTGAAGCTTTCTTT CASSLAGNTEAFF
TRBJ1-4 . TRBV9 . TGTGCCAGCAGCGTAATGGGCGCGGGTGAAAAACTGTTTTTT CASSVMGAGEKLFF